Listed here are 29 T cell receptor beta chains from one sample, sequenced in a study of CD8+ T cells in alopecia areata. Extracted from the samples, RNA was reverse transcribed into cDNA to serve as the sequencing template. TCRdb keeps only in-frame clones here, not all; method: immunoSEQ multiplex PCR. This sample carries about 200,000 clones, around 50% of them seen once, and the ten largest clones take approximately 4.9%. The sample was CD8+ T cells sorted from blood. All receptors derive from a human donor in good health.

V is TRBV7-8 and J is TRBJ1-2; perhaps TRBD1 as D (6 bases). CDR3 size: 14 residues. The germline V gene has CDR1 SGHVS and CDR2 FQNEAQ. Trimming took 1 base from V and 6 from J, leaving 12 bases between them. The CDR3 protein is CASSLVGGGDGYTF. CDR3 bases: TGTGCCAGCAGCTTAGTAGGGGGAGGTGATGGCTACACCTTC.

J is TRBJ1-3 and V is TRBV27, with D hard to call. The CDR3 has 15 amino acids. V lost 0 bases and J lost 2, with 8 bases in between. The germline V gene encodes CDR1 MNHEY and CDR2 SMNVEV (reference sequence). The CDR3 is CASSLSFGAGNTIYF. The CDR3 region has the DNA TGTGCCAGCAGTTTATCATTCGGGGCTGGAAACACCATATATTTT.

V usage is TRBV27 and J usage is TRBJ1-2, with D unclear. V lost 11 bases and J lost 5, with 12 bases in between. This CDR3 is 11 amino acids long. Looked up from germline, CDR1 is MNHEY and CDR2 is SMNVEV (reference sequence). CDR3 sequence (DNA): TGTGCCGCCTGGGATCATTATGGCTACACCTTC. Its protein product is CAAWDHYGYTF.

The V gene is TRBV19, the J gene TRBJ2-1; no clear D. The CDR3 loop spans 13 amino acids. The V end lost 3 bases, the J end lost 0 bases, and 3 bases lay between the germline ends. Per the germline V gene, CDR1 is LNHDA and CDR2 is SQIVND (reference sequence). Here the CDR3 reads CASSISSYNEQFF. CDR3 nucleotides: TGTGCCAGTAGTATCAGCTCCTACAATGAGCAGTTCTTC.

Only a few counts were recorded for this clone. The chain combines TRBV19 with TRBJ1-5; no definite D call. Trimming stripped 7 bases from V and 9 bases from J, with 13 bases between. CDR1 and CDR2 (germline): LNHDA, SQIVND (reference sequence). CDR3 length: 12 amino acids. The CDR3 nucleotides read TGTGCCAGTACCGCTTTCGGGCGGCCCCAGCATTTT. Its protein product is CASTAFGRPQHF.

This rearrangement joins TRBV29-1 to TRBJ2-4; unclear D gene. Trimming stripped 2 bases from V and 0 bases from J, with 8 bases between. Germline CDR1 reads SQVTM; CDR2 reads ANQGSEA. This CDR3 is 14 amino acids long. CDR3 region: CSVERPGAKNIQYF. The CDR3, as DNA: TGCAGCGTTGAAAGGCCAGGAGCCAAAAACATTCAGTACTTC.

The V gene is TRBV27, the J gene TRBJ2-7; TRBD1 might be the D (5 bases). The CDR3 consists of 14 residues. V lost 5 bases and J 5 bases, leaving 16 bases between the germline ends. Germline values: CDR1 MNHEY, CDR2 SMNVEV (reference sequence). The CDR3 bases are TGTGCCAGCAGTCCCCGACCCCCAGGGAACGAGCAGTACTTC. Amino acid sequence: CASSPRPPGNEQYF.

J is TRBJ2-1 and V is TRBV5-6; 10 positions agree with TRBD2. Germline CDR1 SGHDT, CDR2 YYEEEE. Trimming cost V 1 base and J 2 bases; bases outside gene matches: 0. The CDR3 consists of 15 residues. CDR3 sequence reads: CASSLSGGAYNEQFF. Written as DNA, the CDR3 is TGTGCCAGCAGCTTGAGCGGGGGGGCCTACAATGAGCAGTTCTTC.

This chain joins TRBV4-1 and TRBJ2-1; unclear D gene. This CDR3 contains 16 residues. From germline, CDR1 is MGHRA and CDR2 YSYEKL. Trimming took off 0 bases at V and 0 bases at J, with 9 bases between the two ends. This chain's CDR3 is CASSQDKDGSYNEQFF. CDR3 bases: TGCGCCAGCAGCCAAGATAAGGACGGCTCCTACAATGAGCAGTTCTTC.

V gene TRBV7-9 combines with J gene TRBJ2-3; 11 bases are a match to TRBD2. CDR1 SEHNR and CDR2 FQNEAQ come from the germline V gene (reference sequence). The length of the CDR3 is 16 residues. J lost 4 bases, V lost 6 bases, and 9 bases had no gene match. The CDR3 nucleotides read TGTGCCAGCAGGCTAGCGGGGGGCTCTTCTGCAGATACGCAGTATTTT. Residues: CASRLAGGSSADTQYF. The full variable domain, in which reference TRBV7-9 and TRBJ2-3 provide the parts outside the CDR3, is DTGVSQNPRHKITKRGQNVTFRCDPISEHNRLYWYRQTLGQGPEFLTYFQNEAQLEKSRLLSDRFSAERPKGSFSTLEIQRTEQGDSAMYLCASRLAGGSSADTQYFGPGTRLTVL.

This clone was counted a single time. This chain joins TRBV5-1 and TRBJ1-6; possible D gene TRBD1, 5 bases. Trimming left V 4 bases short and J 10 bases short, with 9 bases between. This CDR3 is built from 12 residues. CDR1 is SGHRS, CDR2 YFSETQ, per germline. This CDR3 is CASSRGDSPLHF. In nucleotides, the CDR3 is TGCGCCAGCAGCAGGGGAGACTCACCCCTCCACTTT.

In its sample, this clone was seen a few times. V usage is TRBV29-1 and J usage is TRBJ2-2; D is possibly TRBD1 or TRBD2 (5 bases each). The germline V gene has CDR1 SQVTM and CDR2 ANQGSEA. V gave up 7 bases and J gave up 3 bases, with 12 bases separating them. This CDR3 region has 13 residues. CDR3 protein: CSGGARDTGELFF. For the CDR3, the DNA is TGCAGCGGAGGGGCGAGAGACACCGGGGAGCTGTTTTTT.

This clone was found a few times. The chain couples TRBV6-6 to TRBJ1-4; D uncertain. V gave up 5 bases and J gave up 2 bases, with 6 bases separating them. This CDR3 has 13 residues. The V gene's germline CDR1 is MNHNY and CDR2 SVGAGI (reference sequence). CDR3 nucleotide sequence: TGTGCCAGCAGTACCCGGACTAATGAAAAACTGTTTTTT. Translated, it gives CASSTRTNEKLFF.

In this sample, this clone turned up a few times. The chain couples TRBV7-9 to TRBJ2-1; 8 bases align to TRBD2. The V and J ends lost 7 bases and 8 bases, in that order; junction bases with no gene match: 10. This CDR3 contains 14 residues. Germline lookup yields CDR1 SEHNR and CDR2 FQNEAQ (reference sequence). CDR3 sequence reads: CASIPGTSRDEQFF. The CDR3 DNA reads TGTGCCAGCATCCCCGGGACTAGTAGAGATGAGCAGTTCTTC.

The table lists this clone with a few counts. This chain joins TRBV19 and TRBJ2-1; D is uncertain. Germline V gene sequence: CDR1 LNHDA, CDR2 SQIVND (reference sequence). The CDR3 length is 12 residues. V gave up 1 base and J gave up 8 bases, with 6 bases separating them. In DNA form, the CDR3 reads TGTGCCAGTAGTATAGGCTGGGATGAGCAGTTCTTC. Protein product: CASSIGWDEQFF.

This clone came up a few times. The rearrangement joins TRBV27 to TRBJ2-7; no clear D. Per the germline V gene, CDR1 is MNHEY and CDR2 is SMNVEV (reference sequence). The CDR3 length is 16 residues. V was shortened by 1 base and J by 2 bases, with 15 bases between the two germline ends. CDR3 sequence (DNA): TGTGCCAGCAGTTTATACTGGCAGGACCCTACCTACGAGCAGTACTTC. Its translation is CASSLYWQDPTYEQYF.

The chain links TRBV7-8 to TRBJ1-1, with D possibly being TRBD1 (5 bases). Germline V gives CDR1 SGHVS, CDR2 FQNEAQ. This CDR3 spans 15 amino acids. With 3 bases removed from V and 5 bases from J, the gap between germline ends came to 16 bases. The CDR3 sequence is CASSFFEGTGTEAFF. CDR3 nucleotides: TGTGCCAGCAGCTTTTTTGAGGGGACGGGGACTGAAGCTTTCTTT.

The CDR3 region has the DNA TGTGCCAGCAAAGAGAGCGGGGCCCACAATGAGCAGTTCTTC. Protein: CASKESGAHNEQFF. The gene calls are TRBV13 and TRBJ2-1; 7 bases are shared with TRBD2. CDR1 is PRHDT and CDR2 is FYEKMQ in the germline V gene (reference sequence). J lost 5 bases, V lost 7 bases, and 8 bases had no gene match. The CDR3 is made up of 14 amino acids.

The genes are TRBV4-1 and TRBJ1-2; D ambiguous. The CDR3 covers 14 residues. Germline assignment: CDR1 MGHRA and CDR2 YSYEKL. V dropped 0 bases and J dropped 7 bases, with 12 bases sitting between them. The CDR3 is CASSQDLGLGGYTF. The CDR3 coding sequence is TGCGCCAGCAGCCAAGATCTTGGGTTGGGTGGCTACACCTTC.

In its sample, this clone was seen a few times. This rearrangement joins TRBV5-1 to TRBJ2-2; no clear D gene. Trimming shortened V by 7 bases and J by 6 bases, and 7 bases separated the two germline ends. CDR3 length: 11 amino acids. The germline gives CDR1 SGHRS, CDR2 YFSETQ. CDR3 coding DNA: TGCGCCAGCCATACTTCCGGGGAGCTGTTTTTT. This gives the protein CASHTSGELFF.

The chain has TRBV5-1 and TRBJ2-6; D perhaps matches TRBD1 (5 bases). CDR3 size: 15 residues. Germline values: CDR1 SGHRS, CDR2 YFSETQ. Trimming removed 6 bases from V and 0 bases from J, with 10 bases in between. CDR3 region: CASKQANSGANVLTF. Here the CDR3 DNA reads TGCGCCAGCAAACAGGCAAACTCTGGGGCCAACGTCCTGACTTTC.

The chain recombines TRBV11-2 with TRBJ1-5; no clear D gene. Germline loops: CDR1 SGHAT, CDR2 FQNNGV. V lost 8 bases and J 7 bases, leaving 9 bases between the germline ends. This CDR3 region has 11 residues. CDR3 sequence reads: CASAGGQPQHF. As DNA, the CDR3 is TGTGCCAGCGCGGGCGGGCAGCCCCAGCATTTT.

The rearrangement joins TRBV29-1 to TRBJ2-5, with D hard to call. V was trimmed by 8 bases and J by 1 base, leaving 14 bases between them. The germline CDR1 and CDR2 sequences are SQVTM and ANQGSEA. This CDR3 has 13 amino acids. The CDR3 DNA follows: TGCAGCTCCATTCCAGCAGTCCAAGAGACCCAGTACTTC. Its protein product is CSSIPAVQETQYF. Supplemented by reference TRBV29-1 and TRBJ2-5, the full variable domain reads SAVISQKPSRDICQRGTSLTIQCQVDSQVTMMFWYRQQPGQSLTLIATANQGSEATYESGFVIDKFPISRPNLTFSTLTVSNMSPEDSSIYLCSSIPAVQETQYFGPGTRLLVL.

The chain has TRBV4-1 and TRBJ2-3, with no clear D. The CDR3 extends over 17 amino acids. Trimming removed 1 base at V and 0 bases at J, with 14 bases between. Germline V gene lookup returns CDR1 MGHRA and CDR2 YSYEKL. CDR3 in DNA: TGCGCCAGCAGCCAAGGTTCTCCAGTTATAAGCACAGATACGCAGTATTTT. It specifies CASSQGSPVISTDTQYF.

This chain links TRBV2 with TRBJ1-1; D may be TRBD1 (5 bases). The V end lost 8 bases, the J end lost 0 bases, and 10 bases lay between the germline ends. CDR1 SNHLY and CDR2 FYNNEI come from the germline V gene. The CDR3 extends over 13 amino acids. The CDR3 loop is CASPPRVNTEAFF. The CDR3 nucleotides read TGTGCCAGCCCGCCCAGGGTGAACACTGAAGCTTTCTTT.

The V call is TRBV2, the J call TRBJ1-5, with D unclear. In germline, CDR1 is SNHLY, CDR2 FYNNEI. The CDR3 runs to 15 residues. V was trimmed by 1 base and J by 3 bases, leaving 10 bases between them. CDR3 loop: CASSEGPPTNQPQHF. DNA for the CDR3: TGTGCCAGCAGTGAAGGTCCGCCTACCAATCAGCCCCAGCATTTT.

V is TRBV5-6 and J is TRBJ2-2, with 9 bases fitting TRBD2. CDR3 length: 15 residues. Germline trimming cut 4 bases from V and 8 bases from J; bases unmatched to any gene: 9. CDR1 and CDR2 (germline): SGHDT, YYEEEE. Here the CDR3 DNA reads TGTGCCAGCAGCCATGGGACTAGCTCAGCTGGGGAGCTGTTTTTT. Protein: CASSHGTSSAGELFF.

This clone was observed many times. The chain has TRBV2 and TRBJ2-2; 11 bases are a match to TRBD2. Unmatched junction bases numbered 2, after V lost 2 bases and J lost 0 bases. Per the germline V gene, CDR1 is SNHLY and CDR2 is FYNNEI. The CDR3 consists of 17 residues. In DNA form, the CDR3 reads TGTGCCAGCAGTGAACCTAGCGGGGGGACGAACACCGGGGAGCTGTTTTTT. This translates into CASSEPSGGTNTGELFF.

This clone was counted a few times. J is TRBJ2-3 and V is TRBV4-1; D might be TRBD1 or TRBD2, each matching 6 bases. The CDR3 is 14 residues long. CDR1 and CDR2 from the germline V gene are MGHRA and YSYEKL. Deletions cut 4 bases from V and 3 bases from J, with 11 bases between. The CDR3 region has the DNA TGCGCCAGCAGCCCAGGAGGGGGAACAGATACGCAGTATTTT. Translation: CASSPGGGTDTQYF.